This TCR beta chain was documented in a study of blood T cell repertoires in COVID-19. Participants in the exposed group had met a COVID-19 case in the 2 weeks before joining the study. The method was immunoSEQ multiplex PCR; TCRdb's version includes in-frame clones alone and lacks a portion of them. The data show around 250,000 clones, 91% seen once. The CDR3 runs to 13 residues. The V gene lost 2 bases and the J gene lost 0 bases, with 4 bases spanning the gap. Germline V gene sequence: CDR1 SEHNR, CDR2 FQNEAQ (reference sequence). This clonotype was obtained from a man aged 35 to 55 who had been exposed to COVID-19. This rearrangement joins TRBV7-9 to TRBJ2-5; D unclear. Sequencing was performed on PBMCs or T cells enriched from blood (not recorded which). The CDR3: CASSLTDQETQYF. In DNA form, the CDR3 reads TGTGCCAGCAGCTTAACGGACCAAGAGACCCAGTACTTC.